This T cell receptor beta chain was captured in a study of blood T cell repertoires in COVID-19 (dated by TCRdb to 2020 to 2021). Context from the whole study: The collaborator samples originated in the United States, Italy and Spain and spanned the acute and convalescent phases of COVID-19. A de-identified subject ID, COVID-19 status, age in years and sex were almost always included in the sample metadata. The prospective study material was composed of cDNA or gDNA derived from T cells, B-cell-depleted T cells, or PBMCs. The dataset comprised deeply sampled blood TCRbeta repertoires from subjects exposed to, actively infected with, or recovered from COVID-19. The samples were drawn from two sources: the first 160 participants of the ongoing ImmuneRACE study, and 1,200 or so subjects contributed by 6 global collaborators. HLA class I and class II types, where available, came from metadata supplied by the sample provider rather than from assay-based typing. A freely available public database, intended as a resource for researchers studying the immune response to SARS-CoV-2, is where the repertoires were released.

This clone showed up just once. The antigen it recognizes is unknown. No qualities accompany the bases; no much larger clone lies one base away. The CDR3 runs 14 amino acids, cysteine and phenylalanine included. Just the 42-base CDR3 DNA is kept, in frame starting at base 1. Trimming at the junction amounts to 4 bases on V and 2 bases on J, and the germline ends lie 11 bases apart. As encoded in the germline V gene, CDR1 is SGHTA while CDR2 is FQGNSA. TCRbeta CDR3 regions were amplified from genomic DNA by means of the immunoSEQ Assay, a bias-controlled multiplex PCR. In the authors' own workflow: The number of nucleated cells in each sample was estimated by amplification of reference gene primers within the assay. To quantify the absolute abundance of each unique TCRbeta CDR3 rearrangement, sequence reads were collapsed and filtered. For each sample, productive Simpson clonality was calculated by taking the square root of Simpson's diversity index across productive rearrangements. TCRdb holds this immuneACCESS table with in-frame rearrangements only. Some clones are missing; in checked studies, unresolved V genes explain under half, and the rest has no known cause. V and J calls and clone size are those listed in that table; D and trimming were worked out from the DNA. This sample holds fewer than 50,000 clones; around four fifths were observed only once. The ten top clones hold 1.6% of the sample.

At one collaborating source in Seattle, patients were enrolled during active infection and were followed longitudinally through the course of disease. Collaborating institutions collected whole blood in K2EDTA tubes following their own protocols. For TCRbeta analysis, collaborators shipped samples as frozen whole blood, isolated PBMCs, or DNA extracted from either of those sample types. General findings and caveats noted by the study authors: How much clinical and demographic metadata was included differed by source and by participant, and the metadata was provided uncurated.

Sequenced sample: peripheral blood. The origin of this receptor is a man in his 60s with COVID-19, enrolled during active disease. The V and J genes are TRBV7-2 and TRBJ1-1; the D segment could be TRBD1, given 6 matching bases. CDR3 region: CASSWLDRNTEAFF. DNA sequence: TGTGCCAGCAGCTGGTTGGACAGAAACACTGAAGCTTTCTTT. This CDR3, with the reference TRBV7-2 and TRBJ1-1 proteins standing in past its ends, gives the full variable domain GAGVSQSPSNKVTEKGKDVELRCDPISGHTALYWYRQSLGQGLEFLIYFQGNSAPDKSGLPSDRFSAERTGGSVSTLTIQRTQQEDSAVYLCASSWLDRNTEAFFGQGTRLTVV.